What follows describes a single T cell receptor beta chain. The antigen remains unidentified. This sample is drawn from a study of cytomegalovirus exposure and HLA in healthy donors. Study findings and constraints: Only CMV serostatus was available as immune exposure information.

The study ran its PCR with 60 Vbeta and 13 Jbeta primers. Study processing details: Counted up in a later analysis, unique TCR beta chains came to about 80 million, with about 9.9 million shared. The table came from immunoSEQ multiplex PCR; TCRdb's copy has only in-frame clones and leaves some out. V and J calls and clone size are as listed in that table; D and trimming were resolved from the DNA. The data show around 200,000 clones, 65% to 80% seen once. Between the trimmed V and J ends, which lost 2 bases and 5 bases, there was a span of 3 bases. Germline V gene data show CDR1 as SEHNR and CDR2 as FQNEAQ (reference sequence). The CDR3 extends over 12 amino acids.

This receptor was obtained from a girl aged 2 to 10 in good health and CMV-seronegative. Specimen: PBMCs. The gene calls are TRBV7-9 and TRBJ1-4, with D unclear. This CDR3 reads CASSLINEKLFF. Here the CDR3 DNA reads TGTGCCAGCAGCTTAATAAATGAAAAACTGTTTTTT.